This T cell receptor beta chain was captured in a study of cytomegalovirus exposure and HLA in healthy donors. Turning to the study itself: The 100 million to 120 million unique TCR beta sequences, from roughly 180 million T cells, were found by an earlier analysis. Study-wide results and caveats: Accounts indicate the classifier identified cytomegalovirus status with strong specificity and sensitivity. A missense variant in DCLRE1C was later tied to TCR beta V- and J-gene trimming.

Germline assignment: CDR1 MNHEY and CDR2 SVGAGI. There are 14 residues in the CDR3. V was cut by 8 bases and J by 0 bases, with 13 bases left in between. PCR used 60 Vbeta primers and 13 Jbeta primers. The table came from immunoSEQ multiplex PCR; TCRdb's copy has only in-frame clones and leaves some out. This sample yields around 88,000 clones, of which approximately 74% are seen a single time; about 2% belongs to the top ten. A remark on this clone: The antigen remains unidentified.

This receptor was taken from a male donor in good health and CMV-seronegative. Sequences were obtained from PBMCs. The chain uses TRBV6-5 and TRBJ1-1; D unresolved. In DNA form, the CDR3 reads TGTGCCAGCTCCCGCGGAACCGTGAACACTGAAGCTTTCTTT. Its protein is CASSRGTVNTEAFF.